This T cell receptor (beta chain) was observed in a study of CD8 T cells in ankylosing spondylitis. Regarding the study as a whole: According to the report, clones linked to the disease were significantly enriched in matched synovial fluid samples taken from ankylosing spondylitis patients. Earlier work had already found some motif variants in reactive arthritis synovial fluid and blood. Disease-linked clones proved CD8+ and comparatively uncommon in peripheral blood. Within ankylosing spondylitis blood, a TCR beta motif made up of roughly eight highly homologous variants appeared to be characteristic.

TCRdb reprocessed the 5' RACE reads with MiXCR, giving one entry per CDR3 protein. This sample has about 140,000 distinct CDR3 sequences, with 7% to 10% found just once. This clonotype has at least ten counts. Its target is not known. The TCR comes from a male donor with ankylosing spondylitis. Sequenced sample: synovial fluid, either unsorted or a sorted T cell fraction (not recorded which).

CDR3 nucleotides: TGTGCCAGCAGCACCCGACAGGGTATGTGGGAGACCCAGTACTTC. It codes for CASSTRQGMWETQYF. The rearrangement uses TRBV4-2 and TRBJ2-5; 7 bases match TRBD1. This CDR3 has 15 amino acids. Unmatched junction bases numbered 11, after V lost 5 bases and J lost 5 bases. The germline gives CDR1 LGHNA, CDR2 YNFKEQ.